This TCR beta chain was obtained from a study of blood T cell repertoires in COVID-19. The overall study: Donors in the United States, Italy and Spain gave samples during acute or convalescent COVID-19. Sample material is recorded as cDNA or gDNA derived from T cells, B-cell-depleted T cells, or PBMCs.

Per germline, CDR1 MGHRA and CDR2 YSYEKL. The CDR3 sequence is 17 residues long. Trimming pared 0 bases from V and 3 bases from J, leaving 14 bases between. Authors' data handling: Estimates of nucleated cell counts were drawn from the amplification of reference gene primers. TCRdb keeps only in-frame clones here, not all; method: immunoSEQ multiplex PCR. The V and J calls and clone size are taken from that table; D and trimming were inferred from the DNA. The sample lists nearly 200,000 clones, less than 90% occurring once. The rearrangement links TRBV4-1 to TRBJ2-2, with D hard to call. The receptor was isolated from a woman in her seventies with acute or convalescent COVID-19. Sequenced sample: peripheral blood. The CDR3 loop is CASSQDWLVADTGELFF. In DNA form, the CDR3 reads TGCGCCAGCAGCCAAGATTGGTTGGTTGCAGACACCGGGGAGCTGTTTTTT.